Presented here are 29 T cell receptor beta chains from one specimen sequenced in a study of blood T cell repertoires in COVID-19. TCRdb keeps only in-frame clones here, not all; method: immunoSEQ multiplex PCR. The sample yields 75,000 to 100,000 clones, more than 75% seen once. The specimen was peripheral blood. These receptors came from a woman aged 80 or over with acute or convalescent COVID-19.

The rearrangement uses TRBV9 and TRBJ1-1, with D unclear. V dropped 5 bases and J dropped 1 base, with 15 bases sitting between them. Per the germline V gene, CDR1 is SGDLS and CDR2 is YYNGEE. This CDR3 has 15 amino acids. The DNA for the CDR3 is TGTGCCAGCAGTATCGGGTCGGGAAGGAACACTGAAGCTTTCTTT. This encodes CASSIGSGRNTEAFF.

The V and J genes are TRBV5-5 and TRBJ2-2; D gene uncertain. Germline-derived CDR1 and CDR2 are SGHKS and YYEKEE (reference sequence). The length of the CDR3 is 15 residues. The V end was cut by 2 bases, the J end by 4 bases, with 12 bases between. In DNA, the CDR3 is TGTGCCAGCAGCTTCATACTAACGGGCACCGGGGAGCTGTTTTTT. It specifies CASSFILTGTGELFF.

This clone has a handful of counts. The CDR3 spells CASSIRDRVEAFF. The CDR3 nucleotides read TGTGCCAGCAGCATCCGGGACAGGGTTGAAGCTTTCTTT. This sequence joins TRBV7-9 and TRBJ1-1, with 9 bases lining up with TRBD1. The V gene end was trimmed by 5 bases and the J gene end by 7 bases; junction bases not matched to a gene: 5. Per the germline V gene, CDR1 is SEHNR and CDR2 is FQNEAQ (reference sequence). The CDR3 has 13 residues.

The chain is built from TRBV18 and TRBJ1-1, with D possibly TRBD1 on 6 matching bases. The CDR3 is 15 residues long. V was shortened by 3 bases and J by 8 bases, with 19 bases between the two germline ends. Germline lookup yields CDR1 KGHSH and CDR2 LQKENI. CDR3 sequence reads: CASSPPRGGTAEAFF. The CDR3 coding sequence is TGTGCCAGCTCACCCCCAAGGGGGGGAACCGCCGAAGCTTTCTTT.

V gene TRBV19 combines with J gene TRBJ1-2; D uncertain. The V gene's germline CDR1 is LNHDA and CDR2 SQIVND (reference sequence). With 5 bases removed from V and 8 bases from J, the gap between germline ends came to 9 bases. The CDR3 spans 11 residues. CDR3 in DNA: TGTGCCAGTAGTGACCGGAGCGGCTACACCTTC. It codes for CASSDRSGYTF.

This chain links TRBV7-3 with TRBJ2-3; D gene ambiguous. The V and J ends lost 2 bases and 0 bases respectively, with 9 bases between them. The CDR3 extends over 15 amino acids. The germline V gene encodes CDR1 SGHTA and CDR2 FQGTGA. The CDR3 DNA is TGTGCCAGCAGCTTAGGCCCCCCTAGCACAGATACGCAGTATTTT. Protein: CASSLGPPSTDTQYF.

The V and J genes are TRBV7-2 and TRBJ1-5; D may be TRBD1 (6 bases). Germline V gene sequence: CDR1 SGHTA, CDR2 FQGNSA. V was shortened by 0 bases and J by 7 bases, with 13 bases between the two germline ends. The CDR3 has 15 amino acids. The CDR3 reads CASSLAWGGGQPQHF. The CDR3 DNA sequence: TGTGCCAGCAGCTTAGCTTGGGGGGGCGGGCAGCCCCAGCATTTT.

This chain uses TRBV18 with TRBJ2-1; 8 bases agree with TRBD1. This CDR3 has 15 amino acids. Germline V lookup: CDR1 KGHSH, CDR2 LQKENI. The junction had 9 bases not matched to a gene; V was cut back by 3 bases and J by 8 bases. The CDR3 spells CASSPQQGANYEQFF. CDR3 nucleotide sequence: TGTGCCAGCTCACCGCAGCAGGGGGCTAACTATGAGCAGTTCTTC.

The gene calls are TRBV12-3 or TRBV12-4 and TRBJ2-2, with unresolved D. V lost 7 bases and J lost 2, with 8 bases in between. This CDR3 region has 13 residues. The CDR3 DNA follows: TGTGCCAGCAACCGACTCAACACCGGGGAGCTGTTTTTT. Translation gives CASNRLNTGELFF.

J is TRBJ1-2 and V is TRBV7-9; a weak D match, TRBD1 (6 bases). The CDR3 totals 13 residues. Germline V gives CDR1 SEHNR, CDR2 FQNEAQ (reference sequence). V was trimmed by 4 bases and J by 4 bases, leaving 10 bases between them. CDR3 protein: CASSSDSVYGYTF. The CDR3 nucleotides are TGTGCCAGCAGCTCGGACAGCGTCTATGGCTACACCTTC.

The chain carries TRBV18 and TRBJ2-7; 12 positions agree with TRBD1. Germline V CDR1 and CDR2: KGHSH, LQKENI. Losses at the gene ends were 3 bases for V and 5 bases for J; bases not matched to a gene: 5. This CDR3 is built from 15 residues. CDR3: CASSPQGTGGNEQYF. The CDR3 DNA is TGTGCCAGCTCACCCCAAGGGACAGGGGGCAACGAGCAGTACTTC.

Points on this clone: Other nucleotide sequences in the sample specify the same CDR3. The genes are TRBV6-1 and TRBJ1-2, with TRBD1 as a possible D gene (6 bases). CDR3 size: 15 residues. V lost 3 bases to trimming and J lost 2 bases, with 13 bases between them. Germline V gives CDR1 MNHNS, CDR2 SASEGT. The CDR3 DNA sequence: TGTGCCAGCAGTGACGGGGGAGGGGGAAACTATGGCTACACCTTC. Translated, it gives CASSDGGGGNYGYTF.

The rearrangement joins TRBV24-1 to TRBJ2-3, with 8 bases identical to TRBD1. CDR3 length: 14 residues. CDR1 KGHDR and CDR2 SFDVKD come from the germline V gene. The trim removed 9 bases at V and 2 bases at J, leaving 6 bases unmatched. The CDR3 loop is CATADRGPTDTQYF. The CDR3 nucleotides read TGTGCCACCGCAGACAGGGGTCCCACAGATACGCAGTATTTT.

The chain has TRBV6-5 and TRBJ1-6, with D tentatively TRBD1 (5 bases). The CDR3 extends over 13 amino acids. The germline gives CDR1 MNHEY, CDR2 SVGAGI. With 6 bases removed from V and 7 bases from J, the gap between germline ends came to 10 bases. The CDR3 nucleotides are TGTGCCAGCAGCCAGACAGAAAATTCACCCCTCCACTTT. Residues: CASSQTENSPLHF.

The J gene is TRBJ2-1, the V gene TRBV3-1 (or the pseudogene TRBV3-2), with D maybe TRBD1 (5 bases). CDR3 length equals 14 residues. In germline, CDR1 is LGHDT, CDR2 YNNKEL (reference sequence). V lost 1 base and J lost 10, with 14 bases in between. CDR3 bases: TGTGCCAGCAGCCAAGCCAGGGCCCTCCGGGAGCAGTTCTTC. Amino acids: CASSQARALREQFF.

The genes are TRBV6-6 and TRBJ2-7; the match to TRBD1 covers 7 bases. Germline trimming cut 0 bases from V and 2 bases from J; bases unmatched to any gene: 7. Germline V gives CDR1 MNHNY, CDR2 SVGAGI (reference sequence). There are 16 residues in the CDR3. CDR3 bases: TGTGCCAGCAGTTACTCGCCCCGGGACAGAGCCTACGAGCAGTACTTC. Protein: CASSYSPRDRAYEQYF.

The rearrangement uses TRBV19 and TRBJ2-1; a weak D match, TRBD1 (7 bases). This CDR3 has 12 amino acids. The germline V gene encodes CDR1 LNHDA and CDR2 SQIVND (reference sequence). V was shortened by 5 bases and J by 10 bases, with 12 bases between the two germline ends. In nucleotides, the CDR3 is TGTGCCAGTAGTCCCCAGGGGGGAGAGCAGTTCTTC. Translation: CASSPQGGEQFF.

J is TRBJ2-7 and V is TRBV3-1 (or the pseudogene TRBV3-2); 8 bases fit TRBD1. V lost 7 bases and J lost 11; bases outside the gene matches: 13. This CDR3 has 13 amino acids. Per germline, CDR1 LGHDT and CDR2 YNNKEL (reference sequence). The CDR3 reads CASKDRGLGEEYF. The CDR3 bases are TGTGCCAGCAAAGACAGGGGTCTAGGTGAGGAGTACTTC.

This clone has a single count. The chain's CDR3 is CATSRDQTGTGNSGELFF. The CDR3 DNA is TGTGCCACCAGCAGAGACCAGACCGGGACAGGGAATTCCGGGGAGCTGTTTTTT. The chain carries TRBV15 and TRBJ2-2; 9 nucleotides agree with TRBD1. Germline loops: CDR1 LNHNV, CDR2 YYDKDF (reference sequence). V shed 0 bases, J shed 6 bases, and the junction held 11 bases outside the gene matches. CDR3 length: 18 residues.

The chain is built from TRBV11-3 and TRBJ2-5; D unclear. Germline lookup yields CDR1 SGHNT and CDR2 YENEEA. The CDR3 sequence is 16 residues long. V was shortened by 1 base and J by 5 bases, with 17 bases between the two germline ends. The CDR3 region is CASSLGSWAGRETQYF. The CDR3 DNA is TGTGCCAGCAGCTTAGGGTCTTGGGCAGGCAGGGAGACCCAGTACTTC.

The chain combines TRBV7-9 with TRBJ1-1; the match to TRBD1 covers 7 bases. The V gene's germline CDR1 is SEHNR and CDR2 FQNEAQ (reference sequence). With 10 bases clipped from V and 8 bases from J, the junction kept 16 bases outside the gene matches. This CDR3 is 14 amino acids long. The CDR3 nucleotides are TGTGCCATTACGACAGGGAGGCGTTGGTCAGAAGCTTTCTTT. Residues: CAITTGRRWSEAFF.

The rearrangement links TRBV19 to TRBJ1-1; TRBD1 agrees at 9 bases. Germline V gene data show CDR1 as LNHDA and CDR2 as SQIVND (reference sequence). The CDR3 totals 13 residues. J gave up 5 bases and V 4 bases, and 2 bases lay outside the gene matches. This chain's CDR3 is CASSRDRVTEAFF. The CDR3 coding sequence is TGTGCCAGTAGTAGGGACAGGGTAACTGAAGCTTTCTTT.

The chain employs TRBV5-4 and TRBJ2-1; 13 nucleotides line up with TRBD2. Per the germline V gene, CDR1 is SGHNT and CDR2 is YYREEE (reference sequence). CDR3 length equals 16 residues. Unmatched junction bases numbered 6, after V lost 2 bases and J lost 7 bases. The CDR3 sequence: CASSFGLAGEWNEQFF. CDR3 nucleotide sequence: TGTGCCAGCAGCTTCGGACTAGCGGGAGAATGGAATGAGCAGTTCTTC.

The chain couples TRBV5-1 to TRBJ2-5; 8 bases agree with TRBD1. From germline, CDR1 is SGHRS and CDR2 YFSETQ. Unmatched junction bases numbered 7, after V lost 2 bases and J lost 4 bases. The CDR3 extends over 15 amino acids. The CDR3 DNA sequence: TGCGCCAGCAGCTTAGGACAGGGTCGGGTAGAGACCCAGTACTTC. The encoded protein is CASSLGQGRVETQYF.

The CDR3 sequence: CASREGADQPQHF. The CDR3 DNA reads TGTGCCAGCAGGGAGGGGGCGGATCAGCCCCAGCATTTT. The chain carries TRBV25-1 and TRBJ1-5, with 7 bases matching TRBD1. V gave up 6 bases and J gave up 5 bases; unmatched junction bases: 4. CDR1 and CDR2 (germline): MGHDK, SYGVNS. This CDR3 region has 13 residues.

The chain combines TRBV10-3 with TRBJ2-7; 9 nucleotides line up with TRBD2. V lost 6 bases and J lost 5; bases outside the gene matches: 8. Germline V lookup: CDR1 ENHRY, CDR2 SYGVKD. CDR3 length equals 14 residues. CDR3 sequence: CAISLTSGVDEQYF. The CDR3, as DNA: TGTGCCATCAGCCTGACTAGCGGTGTAGACGAGCAGTACTTC.

CDR3 DNA sequence: TGTGCCAGCAGCATCCTTCAGGGGGGGAACACCGGGGAGCTGTTTTTT. It yields the protein CASSILQGGNTGELFF. The rearrangement joins TRBV2 to TRBJ2-2, with D maybe TRBD1 (7 bases). The CDR3 is made up of 16 amino acids. Germline lookup yields CDR1 SNHLY and CDR2 FYNNEI. V lost 6 bases to trimming and J lost 1 base, with 15 bases between them.

This clone was picked up one time. The J gene is TRBJ2-3, the V gene TRBV24-1, with TRBD2 matching over 9 bases. Looked up from germline, CDR1 is KGHDR and CDR2 is SFDVKD. This CDR3 region has 18 residues. Trimming at V came to 5 bases and at J to 0 bases, leaving 11 bases not matched to a gene. This chain's CDR3 is CATSGSAGGGRSTDTQYF. In DNA form, the CDR3 reads TGTGCCACCAGTGGATCGGCGGGAGGGGGTCGTAGCACAGATACGCAGTATTTT.

The rearrangement uses TRBV29-1 and TRBJ1-1, with D maybe TRBD1 (5 bases). The CDR3 totals 12 residues. Germline V gene sequence: CDR1 SQVTM, CDR2 ANQGSEA. V lost 3 bases and J 0 bases, leaving 5 bases between the germline ends. The CDR3 loop is CSVETVNTEAFF. Here the CDR3 DNA reads TGCAGCGTTGAGACAGTGAACACTGAAGCTTTCTTT. The full variable domain, completed using reference TRBV29-1 and TRBJ1-1, is SAVISQKPSRDICQRGTSLTIQCQVDSQVTMMFWYRQQPGQSLTLIATANQGSEATYESGFVIDKFPISRPNLTFSTLTVSNMSPEDSSIYLCSVETVNTEAFFGQGTRLTVV.